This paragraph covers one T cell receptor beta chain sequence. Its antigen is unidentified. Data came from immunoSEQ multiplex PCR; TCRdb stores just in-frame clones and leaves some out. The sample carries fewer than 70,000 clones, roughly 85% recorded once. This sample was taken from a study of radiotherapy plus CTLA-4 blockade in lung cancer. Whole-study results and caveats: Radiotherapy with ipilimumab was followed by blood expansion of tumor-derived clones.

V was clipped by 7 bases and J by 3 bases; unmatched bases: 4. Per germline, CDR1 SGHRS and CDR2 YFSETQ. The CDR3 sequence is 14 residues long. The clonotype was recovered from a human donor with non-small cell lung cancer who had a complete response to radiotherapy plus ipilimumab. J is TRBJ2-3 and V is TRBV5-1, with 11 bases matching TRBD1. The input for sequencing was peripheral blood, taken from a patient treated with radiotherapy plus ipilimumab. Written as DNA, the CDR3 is TGCGCCAGCGGGGGACAGGGGGAAACAGATACGCAGTATTTT. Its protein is CASGGQGETDTQYF. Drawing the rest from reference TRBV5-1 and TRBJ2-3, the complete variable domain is KAGVTQTPRYLIKTRGQQVTLSCSPISGHRSVSWYQQTPGQGLQFLFEYFSETQRNKGNFPGRFSGRQFSNSRSEMNVSTLELGDSALYLCASGGQGETDTQYFGPGTRLTVL.